Shown below are 11 T cell receptor beta chains from a single sample sequenced in a study of blood T cell repertoires in COVID-19. The data were produced by immunoSEQ multiplex PCR, yet TCRdb's version contains in-frame clones alone and is incomplete. The data show 100,000 to 150,000 clones, with about four fifths seen just once and roughly a sixth held by the top ten. Sequenced input: peripheral blood. The receptors here all came from a man aged 25 to 40 with COVID-19, enrolled during active disease.

This chain uses TRBV19 with TRBJ1-5; TRBD1 matches 9 bases. Germline CDR1 reads LNHDA; CDR2 reads SQIVND (reference sequence). V gave up 3 bases and J gave up 3 bases; unmatched junction bases: 9. This CDR3 has 17 residues. In DNA form, the CDR3 reads TGTGCCAGTAGTATGCCCGACAGGGGGTCTTTCAATCAGCCCCAGCATTTT. This encodes CASSMPDRGSFNQPQHF.

The V call is TRBV11-2, the J call TRBJ1-6; D might be TRBD1 (6 bases). The CDR3 is 14 residues long. V lost 1 base to trimming and J lost 10 bases, with 11 bases between them. Germline V gives CDR1 SGHAT, CDR2 FQNNGV. Written as DNA, the CDR3 is TGTGCCAGCAGCTTAGCTGGGGGCCGATCACCCCTCCACTTT. The encoded protein is CASSLAGGRSPLHF.

The J gene is TRBJ1-5, the V gene TRBV6-4; D remains unclear. V was cut by 7 bases and J by 6 bases, with 4 bases left in between. Germline lookup yields CDR1 MRHNA and CDR2 SNTAGT. The CDR3 has 10 amino acids. The CDR3: CASTVQPQHF. The CDR3, as DNA: TGTGCCAGCACAGTTCAGCCCCAGCATTTT.

The chain employs TRBV3-1 (or the pseudogene TRBV3-2) and TRBJ1-1; D call uncertain. Germline CDR1 and CDR2: LGHDT and YNNKEL (reference sequence). V lost 1 base to trimming and J lost 8 bases, with 11 bases between them. The CDR3 sequence is 13 residues long. CDR3 in amino acids: CASSQGGLEEAFF. For the CDR3, the DNA is TGTGCCAGCAGCCAAGGCGGGTTGGAAGAAGCTTTCTTT.

The chain links TRBV28 to TRBJ1-2; TRBD1 aligns across 9 bases. Germline values: CDR1 MDHEN, CDR2 SYDVKM. Trimming removed 5 bases from V and 5 bases from J; junction bases left unmatched: 21. This CDR3 is built from 19 residues. The CDR3 sequence: CASSLPRRLGPTGGYGYTF. For the CDR3, the DNA is TGTGCCAGCAGTCTGCCCCGCCGACTAGGTCCGACAGGGGGATATGGCTACACCTTC.

The genes are TRBV19 and TRBJ1-1, with D unclear. The germline CDR1 and CDR2 sequences are LNHDA and SQIVND (reference sequence). This CDR3 has 11 amino acids. The germline V and J ends were trimmed by 7 bases and 7 bases, with 10 bases remaining between them. In nucleotides, the CDR3 is TGTGCCAGTAATACTGCCGGTGAAGCTTTCTTT. It translates to CASNTAGEAFF. Based on the CDR3 plus reference TRBV19 and TRBJ1-1, the full variable domain is DGGITQSPKYLFRKEGQNVTLSCEQNLNHDAMYWYRQDPGQGLRLIYYSQIVNDFQKGDIAEGYSVSREKKESFPLTVTSAQKNPTAFYLCASNTAGEAFFGQGTRLTVV.

This sequence joins TRBV7-6 and TRBJ1-1, with D unclear. This CDR3 is built from 15 residues. V was clipped by 1 base and J by 0 bases, with 9 bases between them. Germline V gene data show CDR1 as SGHVS and CDR2 as FNYEAQ. The CDR3 here is CASSLETFMNTEAFF. In DNA, the CDR3 is TGTGCCAGCAGCTTAGAAACATTCATGAACACTGAAGCTTTCTTT.

This sequence joins TRBV24-1 and TRBJ2-1, with D maybe TRBD1 (6 bases). This CDR3 is 12 amino acids long. Germline CDR1 is KGHDR and CDR2 is SFDVKD. V lost 5 bases, J lost 5 bases, and 6 bases lay in between. CDR3 DNA: TGTGCCACCAGTGGGGGGCACAATGAGCAGTTCTTC. It codes for CATSGGHNEQFF.

In DNA, the CDR3 is TGTGCCAGCAGTCTACCCGGGGCAGGGAGGGATCAGCCCCAGCATTTT. Its translation: CASSLPGAGRDQPQHF. This sequence joins TRBV28 and TRBJ1-5; D is perhaps TRBD1 (5 bases). Germline lookup yields CDR1 MDHEN and CDR2 SYDVKM. The CDR3 spans 16 residues. Trimming removed 5 bases from V and 5 bases from J, with 19 bases in between.

V is TRBV20-1 and J is TRBJ2-1, with 9 bases identical to TRBD2. The CDR3 loop spans 16 amino acids. After removal of 3 bases from V and 5 bases from J, the junction contained 11 bases not matched to a gene. CDR1 is DFQATT and CDR2 is SNEGSKA in the germline V gene (reference sequence). CDR3 amino acids: CSASNTGTSYHNEQFF. Written as DNA, the CDR3 is TGCAGTGCTAGTAACACCGGGACTAGCTACCACAATGAGCAGTTCTTC.

The J gene is TRBJ2-6, the V gene TRBV5-4, with TRBD2 identical over 7 bases. Germline V lookup: CDR1 SGHNT, CDR2 YYREEE (reference sequence). With V trimmed by 4 bases and J by 0 bases, 4 bases remained unmatched. This CDR3 is 16 amino acids long. Here the CDR3 DNA reads TGTGCCAGCAGCCGGGGAGGGGCCTCTGGGGCCAACGTCCTGACTTTC. It specifies CASSRGGASGANVLTF.